The 23 T cell receptor beta chains below come from one sample, sequenced in a study of Graves' ophthalmopathy and Graves' hyperthyroidism. Amplification of TCR beta CDR3 regions used RNA transcripts. HTBI primers served in a first-round RT-PCR, which a second-round multiplex PCR followed. TCRdb passed the multiplex PCR reads through MiXCR, listing each CDR3 protein once. The top ten hold roughly 2.3% of the sample, which has some 360,000 distinct CDR3 sequences, about a sixth seen once. The source material was peripheral blood. The source of these receptors is an adult woman with stable Graves' hyperthyroidism.

This clonotype was counted ten times or more. V and J are TRBV20-1 and TRBJ2-7, with 8 bases aligning to TRBD1. Per germline, CDR1 DFQATT and CDR2 SNEGSKA (reference sequence). This CDR3 is 16 amino acids long. J lost 0 bases, V lost 0 bases, and 7 bases had no gene match. The CDR3 region is CSARDLATGASYEQYF. DNA for the CDR3: TGCAGTGCTAGAGATCTCGCGACAGGGGCCTCCTACGAGCAGTACTTC.

This clonotype came up many times. The gene calls are TRBV4-1 and TRBJ2-7; D might be TRBD1 (5 bases). Germline V gene sequence: CDR1 MGHRA, CDR2 YSYEKL. The CDR3 consists of 15 residues. V dropped 0 bases and J dropped 4 bases, with 13 bases sitting between them. Written as DNA, the CDR3 is TGCGCCAGCAGCCAAGATCTTCAGGGTGCTTACGAGCAGTACTTC. It is translated as CASSQDLQGAYEQYF.

This clonotype was counted at least ten times. The V and J genes are TRBV30 and TRBJ1-1; tentatively, D is TRBD1 (5 bases). V lost 2 bases and J 1 base, leaving 8 bases between the germline ends. Germline V lookup: CDR1 GTSNPN, CDR2 SVGIG (reference sequence). The CDR3 sequence is 13 residues long. In DNA, the CDR3 is TGTGCCTGGAGTCCCACAGGGAACACTGAAGCTTTCTTT. Amino acid sequence: CAWSPTGNTEAFF.

This clonotype was counted ten times or more. Germline and junction disagree at one end, which may indicate a read error. This chain connects TRBV5-1 to TRBJ2-5; D uncertain. Germline V CDR1 and CDR2: SGHRS, YFSETQ. The CDR3 covers 13 residues. CDR3 bases: TGTGCCAGCAGCTTAGTGGGACAAGAGACCCAGTACTTC. Translating gives CASSLVGQETQYF.

In its sample, this clonotype was seen once. J is TRBJ2-5 and V is TRBV2; D might be TRBD2 (6 bases). CDR1 is SNHLY and CDR2 is FYNNEI in the germline V gene. The CDR3 runs to 15 residues. V was trimmed by 6 bases and J by 5 bases, leaving 19 bases between them. CDR3 in amino acids: CASSFAIGSSETQYF. The DNA of the CDR3 is TGTGCCAGCAGCTTTGCTATCGGGAGTTCTGAGACCCAGTACTTC.

The table lists this clonotype with many counts. This chain joins TRBV30 and TRBJ1-1; 9 positions match TRBD1. Germline CDR1 GTSNPN, CDR2 SVGIG (reference sequence). J was trimmed by 3 bases and V by 2 bases; bases with no gene match: 7. This CDR3 has 15 amino acids. For the CDR3, the DNA is TGTGCCTGGAGTTGGTTGAGGACAGGGGACACTGAAGCTTTCTTT. Translating it yields CAWSWLRTGDTEAFF.

This clonotype was seen repeatedly, ten times or more. V usage is TRBV28 and J usage is TRBJ2-2, with D maybe TRBD2 (6 bases). Germline V gene lookup returns CDR1 MDHEN and CDR2 SYDVKM. The CDR3 has 18 amino acids. Deletions cut 3 bases from V and 5 bases from J, with 22 bases between. The DNA of the CDR3 is TGTGCCAGCAGTTTGATTTCTGGGCTAGCGTTAGGTACCGGGGAGCTGTTTTTT. Protein sequence: CASSLISGLALGTGELFF.

The chain joins TRBV11-2 to TRBJ2-2, with TRBD1 matching 8 bases. V was clipped by 4 bases and J by 1 base; unmatched bases: 5. The CDR3 runs to 16 residues. Germline V gene lookup returns CDR1 SGHAT and CDR2 FQNNGV. The CDR3 coding sequence is TGTGCCAGCAGCTCCTACGGGACAGGGAACACCGGGGAGCTGTTTTTT. Amino acids: CASSSYGTGNTGELFF.

This clonotype was seen many times. This chain links TRBV27 with TRBJ2-7; tentatively, D is TRBD2 (7 bases). V lost 1 base and J lost 4, with 14 bases in between. Germline V gene data show CDR1 as MNHEY and CDR2 as SMNVEV (reference sequence). This CDR3 has 15 residues. CDR3 bases: TGTGCCAGCAGTTTATTCGGGGGGCGAGCTTACGAGCAGTACTTC. Residues: CASSLFGGRAYEQYF.

This clonotype appeared a few times. The V gene is TRBV6-1, the J gene TRBJ1-2; TRBD1 aligns across 7 bases. V shed 7 bases, J shed 4 bases, and the junction held 6 bases outside the gene matches. The CDR3 is 13 residues long. Germline CDR1 MNHNS, CDR2 SASEGT. CDR3 region: CASTRGDFYGYTF. The CDR3 DNA follows: TGTGCCAGCACCAGGGGGGATTTCTATGGCTACACCTTC.

Many counts were recorded for this clonotype. This chain joins TRBV6-1 and TRBJ2-7, with D perhaps TRBD2 (5 bases). The ends were cut back, 2 bases at V and 0 bases at J, with 11 bases in the middle. The CDR3 loop spans 15 amino acids. Germline CDR1 MNHNS, CDR2 SASEGT. As DNA, the CDR3 is TGTGCCAGCAGTGAACGGGGAAGAAGCTCCTACGAGCAGTACTTC. Its translation is CASSERGRSSYEQYF.

This clonotype was seen repeatedly, ten times or more. The chain couples TRBV28 to TRBJ2-7, with D uncertain. Trimming shortened V by 4 bases and J by 3 bases, and 10 bases separated the two germline ends. Germline V gene data show CDR1 as MDHEN and CDR2 as SYDVKM. The CDR3 length is 13 residues. CDR3 bases: TGTGCCAGCAGTTCCCCAACAAGCTACGAGCAGTACTTC. Translated: CASSSPTSYEQYF.

This clonotype was counted once. The chain links TRBV18 to TRBJ1-5; D ambiguous. The CDR3 has 13 residues. V was cut by 2 bases and J by 6 bases, with 8 bases left in between. CDR1 KGHSH and CDR2 LQKENI come from the germline V gene. CDR3 sequence reads: CASSPEVSQPQHF. For the CDR3, the DNA is TGTGCCAGCTCACCAGAGGTCTCTCAGCCCCAGCATTTT.

The chain employs TRBV6-1 and TRBJ1-5, with D possibly TRBD1 on 5 matching bases. V was shortened by 5 bases and J by 6 bases, with 14 bases between the two germline ends. This CDR3 comprises 14 residues. CDR1 is MNHNS, CDR2 SASEGT, per germline. CDR3 coding DNA: TGTGCCAGCAGTCCCGGGACCGCCCCTCAGCCCCAGCATTTT. This encodes CASSPGTAPQPQHF.

This clonotype was seen a few times. The V gene is TRBV2, the J gene TRBJ1-6, with D unresolved. There are 14 residues in the CDR3. Trimming took off 6 bases at V and 1 base at J, with 7 bases between the two ends. Germline V gene data show CDR1 as SNHLY and CDR2 as FYNNEI. CDR3: CASSGVSYNSPLHF. CDR3 bases: TGTGCCAGCAGCGGGGTGTCCTATAATTCACCCCTCCACTTT.

This clonotype was observed a handful of times. A much larger clone differs by one base, so this may be a read error. V usage is TRBV28 and J usage is TRBJ1-1; D ambiguous. The germline CDR1 and CDR2 sequences are MDHEN and SYDVKM. This CDR3 spans 14 amino acids. CDR3 DNA: TGTGCCAGCCACGTCGGGTCGTTTCGCACTGAAGCTTGCTTT. It yields the protein CASHVGSFRTEACF.

The table lists this clonotype with a few counts. The chain recombines TRBV4-1 with TRBJ1-5; D is perhaps TRBD1 (5 bases). The V end was cut by 0 bases, the J end by 4 bases, with 7 bases between. Germline CDR1 MGHRA, CDR2 YSYEKL. The CDR3 is made up of 14 amino acids. The CDR3 protein is CASSQDGGNQPQHF. Written as DNA, the CDR3 is TGCGCCAGCAGCCAAGATGGGGGTAATCAGCCCCAGCATTTT.

The sample holds many counts of this clonotype. This sequence joins TRBV20-1 and TRBJ1-1; D might be TRBD1 (6 bases). Per the germline V gene, CDR1 is DFQATT and CDR2 is SNEGSKA (reference sequence). The CDR3 length is 16 residues. With 5 bases removed from V and 3 bases from J, the gap between germline ends came to 22 bases. CDR3 residues: CSAPHGGTIDYTEAFF. Written as DNA, the CDR3 is TGCAGTGCTCCTCATGGGGGGACAATAGATTACACTGAAGCTTTCTTT.

This clonotype has more than one count but fewer than ten. The CDR3 does not close with the conserved phenylalanine or tryptophan, likely indicating a read error. The chain employs TRBV2 and TRBJ2-7; 7 bases are shared with TRBD2. Germline V lookup: CDR1 SNHLY, CDR2 FYNNEI. The CDR3 is made up of 16 amino acids. Trimming removed 3 bases from V and 0 bases from J; junction bases left unmatched: 8. The CDR3 protein is CASSEFLAESSYEQYL. CDR3 nucleotide sequence: TGTGCCAGCAGTGAGTTCCTAGCGGAGAGCTCCTACGAGCAGTACCTC.

This clonotype came up many times. The chain combines TRBV28 with TRBJ2-5; 10 bases are a match to TRBD2. The germline V gene encodes CDR1 MDHEN and CDR2 SYDVKM. With 2 bases clipped from V and 0 bases from J, the junction kept 15 bases outside the gene matches. The CDR3 runs 20 residues. The CDR3 DNA reads as TGTGCCAGCAGTTTAAGTGGGCTAGCGGGAGTTAAGGGGTACCAAGAGACCCAGTACTTC. Its protein is CASSLSGLAGVKGYQETQYF.

Many counts were recorded for this clonotype. The chain combines TRBV20-1 with TRBJ2-2; D remains unclear. V dropped 2 bases and J dropped 4 bases, with 8 bases sitting between them. The germline gives CDR1 DFQATT, CDR2 SNEGSKA (reference sequence). This CDR3 comprises 13 residues. CDR3 nucleotides: TGCAGTGCTAGACGCTTAACCACCGGGGAGCTGTTTTTT. Translated, it gives CSARRLTTGELFF.

This clonotype was detected many times. The CDR3 loop is CASSRLGQGGQPQHF. The CDR3 bases are TGCGCCAGCAGCCGACTGGGACAGGGAGGTCAGCCCCAGCATTTT. J is TRBJ1-5 and V is TRBV4-1; TRBD1 agrees at 9 bases. Germline loops: CDR1 MGHRA, CDR2 YSYEKL. Germline trimming cut 4 bases from V and 6 bases from J; bases unmatched to any gene: 7. The CDR3 sequence is 15 residues long.

This clonotype was counted many times. This rearrangement joins TRBV5-1 to TRBJ2-7; TRBD2 matches at 7 bases. Germline assignment: CDR1 SGHRS and CDR2 YFSETQ. The CDR3 is made up of 16 amino acids. The J segment lost 4 bases and the V segment lost 4 bases, leaving 14 bases of the junction unmatched. The CDR3 reads CASSPSWRELLYEQYF. The CDR3 DNA sequence: TGCGCCAGCAGCCCTAGCTGGCGGGAGCTCTTGTACGAGCAGTACTTC.